This entry lists 18 T cell receptor beta chains sequenced from one sample in a study of CD8 T cells in ankylosing spondylitis. TCRdb reprocessed the 5' RACE reads with MiXCR, giving one entry per CDR3 protein. The sample records 45,000 to 60,000 distinct CDR3 sequences, approximately 7.4% being singletons. The sequencing sample was made of blood, either unsorted or a sorted T cell fraction (not recorded which). Receptors originate from a female donor with ankylosing spondylitis or in good health (not recorded which).

Many counts were recorded for this clonotype. The chain carries TRBV12-3 or TRBV12-4 and TRBJ1-5; 7 bases are shared with TRBD1. CDR3 size: 13 residues. With 0 bases clipped from V and 11 bases from J, the junction kept 4 bases outside the gene matches. CDR3 amino acids: CASSLADRAAQHF. The DNA for the CDR3 is TGTGCCAGCAGTTTAGCCGACAGGGCGGCCCAGCATTTT.

This clonotype was observed at least ten times. The chain uses TRBV7-2 and TRBJ2-3; D perhaps matches TRBD2 (7 bases). Germline CDR1 SGHTA, CDR2 FQGNSA. Trimming removed 5 bases from V and 2 bases from J, with 14 bases in between. The CDR3 covers 15 residues. CDR3 amino acids: CASSLDGGHTDTQYF. As DNA, the CDR3 is TGTGCCAGCAGCCTGGACGGGGGGCACACAGATACGCAGTATTTT. The full variable domain, with the rest looked up from reference TRBV7-2 and TRBJ2-3, is GAGVSQSPSNKVTEKGKDVELRCDPISGHTALYWYRQSLGQGLEFLIYFQGNSAPDKSGLPSDRFSAERTGGSVSTLTIQRTQQEDSAVYLCASSLDGGHTDTQYFGPGTRLTVL.

At least ten counts were recorded for this clonotype. The V and J genes are TRBV6-1 and TRBJ2-7; 11 bases align to TRBD1. Per the germline V gene, CDR1 is MNHNS and CDR2 is SASEGT. V trimming: 6 bases; J trimming: 3 bases; junction bases outside the gene matches: 4. There are 14 residues in the CDR3. The CDR3 DNA reads TGTGCCAGCAGGGGGACAGGGGGGTTCTACGAGCAGTACTTC. Translation gives CASRGTGGFYEQYF.

This clonotype has just a few counts. This chain links TRBV20-1 with TRBJ1-4, with a weak D call TRBD1 (6 bases). Trimming shortened V by 3 bases and J by 0 bases, and 23 bases separated the two germline ends. Germline V CDR1 and CDR2: DFQATT, SNEGSKA (reference sequence). This CDR3 contains 19 residues. The CDR3, as DNA: TGCAGTGCTAGGGCTCCGGGATCAGGGGTCCTTGCAACTAATGAAAAACTGTTTTTT. The encoded protein is CSARAPGSGVLATNEKLFF.

This clonotype was found a few times. A junction boundary mismatches the germline segment, possibly from a read error. V is TRBV20-1 and J is TRBJ1-4, with D tentatively TRBD1 (6 bases). Looked up from germline, CDR1 is DFQATT and CDR2 is SNEGSKA (reference sequence). This CDR3 spans 17 amino acids. The CDR3 loop is CSARALLGQGQNEKLFF. The DNA of the CDR3 is TGCAGTGCCAGAGCTCTACTAGGGCAGGGACAAAATGAAAAACTGTTTTTT.

This clonotype was seen only a few times. This chain joins TRBV7-2 and TRBJ2-5, with a weak D call TRBD2 (5 bases). Germline CDR1 and CDR2: SGHTA and FQGNSA. V lost 3 bases and J lost 5, with 10 bases in between. The CDR3 length is 13 residues. CDR3 DNA: TGTGCCAGCAGCTTTGGACTCTGGGAGACCCAGTACTTC. Translation gives CASSFGLWETQYF.

The table lists this clonotype with many counts. The rearrangement joins TRBV20-1 to TRBJ1-2; TRBD1 agrees at 9 bases. The J segment lost 2 bases and the V segment lost 6 bases, leaving 7 bases of the junction unmatched. CDR3 length: 14 amino acids. CDR1 DFQATT and CDR2 SNEGSKA come from the germline V gene (reference sequence). The DNA of the CDR3 is TGCAGTGCCGAGGCCGGGACAGGGAACTATGGCTACACCTTC. It translates to CSAEAGTGNYGYTF.

This clonotype has at least ten counts. This sequence joins TRBV7-3 and TRBJ2-3, with D unclear. V lost 5 bases to trimming and J lost 2 bases, with 8 bases between them. The CDR3 length is 13 residues. CDR1 is SGHTA and CDR2 is FQGTGA in the germline V gene. As DNA, the CDR3 is TGTGCCAGCAGCAAAGGGTACACAGATACGCAGTATTTT. Its translation is CASSKGYTDTQYF.

This clonotype was recorded many times. V and J are TRBV20-1 and TRBJ2-3; D perhaps matches TRBD2 (6 bases). The CDR3 extends over 12 amino acids. Germline CDR1 reads DFQATT; CDR2 reads SNEGSKA (reference sequence). Trimming pared 3 bases from V and 4 bases from J, leaving 8 bases between. In nucleotides, the CDR3 is TGCAGTGCTAGGAGCGGGTCAGATACGCAGTATTTT. It codes for CSARSGSDTQYF.

Only a few counts were recorded for this clonotype. The rearrangement joins TRBV5-1 to TRBJ2-3; 8 bases match TRBD2. The length of the CDR3 is 16 residues. Per the germline V gene, CDR1 is SGHRS and CDR2 is YFSETQ. V shed 5 bases and J 2 bases; nucleotides not matched to a gene: 10. The CDR3 nucleotides are TGCGCCAGCAGATCGGCCGGGACTAGACCCACAGATACGCAGTATTTT. Its translation: CASRSAGTRPTDTQYF.

This clonotype was picked up many times. The chain carries TRBV20-1 and TRBJ2-2; TRBD1 might be the D (5 bases). The V gene lost 0 bases and the J gene lost 0 bases, with 14 bases spanning the gap. Germline CDR1 DFQATT, CDR2 SNEGSKA (reference sequence). The CDR3 loop spans 17 amino acids. CDR3 nucleotide sequence: TGCAGTGCTAGAGATCTCAGGGCCTGGGCGAACACCGGGGAGCTGTTTTTT. Amino acid sequence: CSARDLRAWANTGELFF.

This clonotype was counted many times. The J gene is TRBJ1-1, the V gene TRBV12-3 or TRBV12-4; 9 bases are shared with TRBD1. The CDR3 runs to 15 residues. Trimming cost V 5 bases and J 1 base; bases outside gene matches: 5. Here the CDR3 DNA reads TGTGCCAGCAGTCTCGGGACAGGGCGGAACACTGAAGCTTTCTTT. Residues: CASSLGTGRNTEAFF.

In its sample, this clonotype was seen many times. The rearrangement uses TRBV5-1 and TRBJ1-6; D perhaps matches TRBD1 (6 bases). The CDR3 totals 18 residues. Germline loops: CDR1 SGHRS, CDR2 YFSETQ. V lost 4 bases and J 5 bases, leaving 22 bases between the germline ends. Here the CDR3 DNA reads TGCGCCAGCAGCCCACCAACCTCGCTACAGGGTGATAATTCACCCCTCCACTTT. Its translation: CASSPPTSLQGDNSPLHF.

At least ten counts were recorded for this clonotype. V and J are TRBV5-1 and TRBJ1-2, with 7 bases aligning to TRBD1. The J segment lost 8 bases and the V segment lost 0 bases, leaving 10 bases of the junction unmatched. CDR3 size: 15 residues. Germline assignment: CDR1 SGHRS and CDR2 YFSETQ. The CDR3 here is CASSLVGGESHGYTF. CDR3 DNA sequence: TGCGCCAGCAGCTTGGTAGGGGGCGAATCTCACGGCTACACCTTC.

There are many counts of this clonotype. DNA for the CDR3: TGTGCCAGCAGTCGATCAGCGACCCTGGGGGGCTACACCTTC. Encoded protein: CASSRSATLGGYTF. This rearrangement joins TRBV28 to TRBJ1-2; D is ambiguous. V lost 5 bases and J 8 bases, leaving 18 bases between the germline ends. The germline V gene has CDR1 MDHEN and CDR2 SYDVKM. The CDR3 totals 14 residues.

This clonotype was picked up many times. The gene calls are TRBV5-8 and TRBJ1-4, with TRBD1 matching 8 bases. Germline loops: CDR1 SGHTS, CDR2 YDEGEE. This CDR3 is built from 14 residues. Germline trimming cut 5 bases from V and 6 bases from J; bases unmatched to any gene: 6. The CDR3 sequence: CASRPGGGDEKLFF. The CDR3 nucleotides are TGTGCCAGCAGACCAGGGGGCGGGGATGAAAAACTGTTTTTT. The full variable domain, its missing parts supplied by reference TRBV5-8 and TRBJ1-4, is EAGVTQSPTHLIKTRGQQATLRCSPISGHTSVYWYQQALGLGLQFLLWYDEGEERNRGNFPPRFSGRQFPNYSSELNVNALELEDSALYLCASRPGGGDEKLFFGSGTQLSVL.

This clonotype was counted a single time. The gene calls are TRBV7-2 and TRBJ1-1; D not certain. The CDR3 spans 13 residues. CDR1 is SGHTA and CDR2 is FQGNSA in the germline V gene. Trimming took off 5 bases at V and 2 bases at J, with 9 bases between the two ends. The CDR3 loop is CASSQTVNTEAFF. The CDR3 nucleotides are TGTGCCAGCAGCCAGACCGTTAACACTGAAGCTTTCTTT.

This chain connects TRBV7-9 to TRBJ2-3, with D possibly TRBD2 on 7 matching bases. The CDR3 has 15 residues. The germline gives CDR1 SEHNR, CDR2 FQNEAQ (reference sequence). Trimming removed 1 base from V and 3 bases from J, with 11 bases in between. Here the CDR3 DNA reads TGTGCCAGCAGCTTAGGCGGGGGCTGGACAGATACGCAGTATTTT. Protein product: CASSLGGGWTDTQYF.